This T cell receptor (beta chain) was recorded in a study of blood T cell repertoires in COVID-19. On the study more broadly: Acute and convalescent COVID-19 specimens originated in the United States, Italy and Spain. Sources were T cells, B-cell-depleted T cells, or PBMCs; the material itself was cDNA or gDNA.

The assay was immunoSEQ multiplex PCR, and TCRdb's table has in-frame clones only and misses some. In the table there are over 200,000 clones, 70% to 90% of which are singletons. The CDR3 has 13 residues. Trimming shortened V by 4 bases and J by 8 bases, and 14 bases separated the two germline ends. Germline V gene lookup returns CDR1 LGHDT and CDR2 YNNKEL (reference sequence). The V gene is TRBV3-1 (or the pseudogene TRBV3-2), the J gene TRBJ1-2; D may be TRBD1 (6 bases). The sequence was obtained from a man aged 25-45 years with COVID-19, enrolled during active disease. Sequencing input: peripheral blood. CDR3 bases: TGTGCCAGCAGCCCCTTGGGGGCTGGAGGCTACACCTTC. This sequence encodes CASSPLGAGGYTF.